The T cell receptor beta chain described here comes from a study of radiotherapy plus CTLA-4 blockade in lung cancer. Per the germline V gene, CDR1 is KGHSH and CDR2 is LQKENI. V was shortened by 1 base and J by 3 bases, with 10 bases between the two germline ends. The CDR3 loop spans 15 amino acids. Study-level results: With interferon-beta, early dynamics of blood T cell clones were reported to best predict response. Peripheral blood showed expansion of tumor-derived TCR clones after radiotherapy and ipilimumab.

This clone has a handful of counts. Antigen specificity is unknown. TCRdb's copy holds only in-frame clones and misses some; the assay was immunoSEQ multiplex PCR. The sample records about 76,000 clones, approximately 80% being singletons. The gene calls are TRBV18 and TRBJ1-5; D is uncertain. Sequences were derived from peripheral blood, sampled from a patient treated with radiotherapy plus ipilimumab. The source is a human donor with non-small cell lung cancer who had stable disease on radiotherapy plus ipilimumab. CDR3: CASSPQGIDNQPQHF. DNA of the CDR3: TGTGCCAGCTCACCACAGGGAATTGACAATCAGCCCCAGCATTTT. Based on the CDR3 plus reference TRBV18 and TRBJ1-5, the full variable domain is NAGVMQNPRHLVRRRGQEARLRCSPMKGHSHVYWYRQLPEEGLKFMVYLQKENIIDESGMPKERFSAEFPKEGPSILRIQQVVRGDSAAYFCASSPQGIDNQPQHFGDGTRLSIL.